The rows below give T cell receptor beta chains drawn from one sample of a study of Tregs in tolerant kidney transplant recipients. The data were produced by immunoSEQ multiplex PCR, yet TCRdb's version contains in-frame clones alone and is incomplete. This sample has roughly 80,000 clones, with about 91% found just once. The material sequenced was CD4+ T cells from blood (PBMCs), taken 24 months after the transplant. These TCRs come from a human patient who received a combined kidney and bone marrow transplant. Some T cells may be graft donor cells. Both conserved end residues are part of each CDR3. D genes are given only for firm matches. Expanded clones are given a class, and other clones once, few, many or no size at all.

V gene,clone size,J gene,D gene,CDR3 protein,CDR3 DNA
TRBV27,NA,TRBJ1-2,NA,CASRTARVLGGYTF,TGTGCCAGCAGGACTGCCAGGGTATTGGGTGGCTACACCTTC
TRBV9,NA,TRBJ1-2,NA,CASTQGSGYQGYTF,TGTGCCAGCACCCAGGGGTCAGGGTATCAGGGCTACACCTTC
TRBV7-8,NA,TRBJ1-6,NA,CASSPREGGGYSPLHF,TGTGCCAGCAGCCCCCGTGAGGGAGGGGGGTATTCCCCCCTCCACTTT
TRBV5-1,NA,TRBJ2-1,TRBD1,CASSLVPGQGNIIEDEQFF,TGCGCCAGCAGCTTGGTCCCGGGACAGGGGAATATAATCGAGGATGAGCAGTTCTTC
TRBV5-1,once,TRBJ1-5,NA,CARTRDFGNQPQHF,TGCGCCAGGACCCGGGATTTTGGGAATCAGCCCCAGCATTTT
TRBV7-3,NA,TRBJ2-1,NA,CASSSGRLDEQFF,TGTGCCAGCAGCTCCGGTCGCCTGGATGAGCAGTTCTTC
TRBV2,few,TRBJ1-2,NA,CASSPETVNYGYTF,TGTGCCAGCAGTCCCGAGACAGTTAACTATGGCTACACCTTC
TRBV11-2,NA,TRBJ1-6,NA,CASSLGQGGNSPLHF,TGTGCCAGCAGCTTAGGGCAGGGAGGTAATTCCCCCCTCCACTTT
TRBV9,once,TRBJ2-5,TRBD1,CASSVAPLPGQGEETQYF,TGTGCCAGCAGCGTAGCCCCCCTACCGGGACAGGGGGAAGAGACCCAGTACTTC
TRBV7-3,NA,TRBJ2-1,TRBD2,CASSQGLAVYNEQFF,TGTGCCAGCAGCCAGGGACTAGCGGTCTACAATGAGCAGTTCTTC
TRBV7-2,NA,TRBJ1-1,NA,CASSLTEAAVAFF,TGTGCCAGCAGCCTGACTGAGGCAGCGGTTGCTTTCTTT
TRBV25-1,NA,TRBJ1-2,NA,CASSRGGNYGYTF,TGTGCCAGCAGTCGGGGAGGGAACTATGGCTACACCTTC
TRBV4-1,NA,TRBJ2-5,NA,CASSQATEETQYF,TGCGCCAGCAGCCAAGCTACAGAAGAGACCCAGTACTTC
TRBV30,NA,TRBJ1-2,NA,CAWSLTIGYTF,TGTGCCTGGAGTTTGACAATTGGCTACACCTTC
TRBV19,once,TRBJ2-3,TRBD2,CASSPTGLAGGPRVTDTQYF,TGTGCCAGTAGCCCTACCGGACTAGCGGGAGGCCCGAGGGTAACAGATACGCAGTATTTT
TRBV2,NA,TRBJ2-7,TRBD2,CASSEALRVAGNGYEQYF,TGTGCCAGCAGTGAAGCGCTTCGCGTAGCGGGAAACGGGTACGAGCAGTACTTC